This record looks at one TCR beta chain sequence and its context. PCR or immunohistochemistry showed mismatch repair deficiency in every enrolled patient. This sample stems from a study of PD-1 blockade in mismatch repair-deficient tumors. Study in general: Enrolled about 2013-2016, patients had progressing, pretreated mismatch repair-deficient cancers of 12 types.

Some clones are missing from TCRdb's copy, which holds only in-frame ones; the method was immunoSEQ multiplex PCR. The sample gives about 15,000 clones, roughly 80% of which show up once; less than 20% is in the top ten. V was trimmed by 1 base and J by 0 bases, leaving 7 bases between them. The CDR3 runs 14 residues. The germline CDR1 and CDR2 sequences are LNHDA and SQIVND (reference sequence). The sequence was collected from an adult with mismatch repair-deficient cancer. The sequencing used PBMCs, collected before pembrolizumab treatment. The chain joins TRBV19 to TRBJ2-7, with D perhaps matching TRBD2 (6 bases). The CDR3 loop is CASSIVGGSYEQYF. For the CDR3, the DNA is TGTGCCAGTAGTATAGTCGGGGGCTCCTACGAGCAGTACTTC.